The rows below give T cell receptor beta chains drawn from one sample of a study of blood T cell repertoires in COVID-19. The method was immunoSEQ multiplex PCR; TCRdb's version includes in-frame clones alone and lacks a portion of them. Here the sample spans approximately 97,000 clones, about 87% being singletons. The sequenced sample consisted of peripheral blood. These receptors all stem from a human donor in a cohort sampled during active COVID-19. Both conserved end residues are part of each CDR3. The order of the fields is J gene, clone size, V gene, D gene, CDR3 protein, CDR3 DNA. D genes are given only for firm matches. Not every row has a clone size; where given, it reads once, few, many or a size class.

J gene: TRBJ1-2; clone size: .; V gene: TRBV11-2; D gene: .; CDR3 protein: CASSLVQGNYGYTF; CDR3 DNA: TGTGCCAGCAGCTTAGTTCAGGGCAACTATGGCTACACCTTC
J gene: TRBJ1-6; clone size: few; V gene: TRBV5-1; D gene: .; CDR3 protein: CASSLAPGVNSPLHF; CDR3 DNA: TGCGCCAGCAGCTTGGCCCCAGGTGTTAATTCACCCCTCCACTTT
J gene: TRBJ1-2; clone size: .; V gene: TRBV9; D gene: .; CDR3 protein: CASSVSDRNYGYTF; CDR3 DNA: TGTGCCAGCAGCGTATCTGACAGGAACTATGGCTACACCTTC
J gene: TRBJ2-7; clone size: .; V gene: TRBV20-1; D gene: TRBD2; CDR3 protein: CSASPTSGADEQYF; CDR3 DNA: TGCAGTGCTAGTCCGACTAGCGGAGCAGACGAGCAGTACTTC
J gene: TRBJ2-1; clone size: .; V gene: TRBV5-1; D gene: TRBD1; CDR3 protein: CASSDRGNYNEQFF; CDR3 DNA: TGCGCCAGCAGTGACAGGGGGAACTACAATGAGCAGTTCTTC
J gene: TRBJ1-1; clone size: .; V gene: TRBV5-1; D gene: TRBD1; CDR3 protein: CASSSGTGTGGTEAFF; CDR3 DNA: TGCGCCAGCAGCTCGGGGACAGGGACGGGTGGCACTGAAGCTTTCTTT
J gene: TRBJ1-2; clone size: .; V gene: TRBV19; D gene: TRBD1; CDR3 protein: CASTVAGGFDFTYGYTF; CDR3 DNA: TGTGCCAGTACGGTGGCAGGGGGCTTTGATTTTACCTATGGCTACACCTTC
J gene: TRBJ2-5; clone size: .; V gene: TRBV29-1; D gene: .; CDR3 protein: CSVVRRGQYF; CDR3 DNA: TGCAGCGTTGTCCGGAGGGGCCAGTACTTC
J gene: TRBJ1-1; clone size: .; V gene: TRBV10-3; D gene: .; CDR3 protein: CAISVGENTEAFF; CDR3 DNA: TGTGCCATCAGTGTGGGCGAGAACACTGAAGCTTTCTTT
J gene: TRBJ1-4; clone size: .; V gene: TRBV6-1; D gene: .; CDR3 protein: CASSEVRRKLFF; CDR3 DNA: TGTGCCAGCAGTGAAGTCAGGAGGAAACTGTTTTTT
J gene: TRBJ1-5; clone size: .; V gene: TRBV2; D gene: .; CDR3 protein: CASCRELNQPQHF; CDR3 DNA: TGTGCCAGCTGCCGGGAACTCAATCAGCCCCAGCATTTT
J gene: TRBJ2-1; clone size: .; V gene: TRBV11-3; D gene: .; CDR3 protein: CASSSFGREGYNEQFF; CDR3 DNA: TGTGCCAGCAGCTCGTTTGGGCGGGAAGGTTACAATGAGCAGTTCTTC
J gene: TRBJ2-1; clone size: .; V gene: TRBV7-3; D gene: TRBD2; CDR3 protein: CASSLRLAVYNEQFF; CDR3 DNA: TGTGCCAGCAGCTTAAGACTAGCGGTCTACAATGAGCAGTTCTTC
J gene: TRBJ1-2; clone size: .; V gene: TRBV5-6; D gene: TRBD1; CDR3 protein: CASSPQGQYGYTF; CDR3 DNA: TGTGCCAGCAGCCCACAGGGACAGTATGGCTACACCTTC
J gene: TRBJ2-7; clone size: .; V gene: TRBV11-2; D gene: .; CDR3 protein: CASSLRTAGDAYEQYF; CDR3 DNA: TGTGCCAGCAGCTTACGAACAGCGGGTGACGCCTACGAGCAGTACTTC
J gene: TRBJ1-1; clone size: .; V gene: TRBV29-1; D gene: .; CDR3 protein: CSVEYRENTEAFF; CDR3 DNA: TGCAGCGTTGAGTACAGGGAGAACACTGAAGCTTTCTTT
J gene: TRBJ1-1; clone size: .; V gene: TRBV6-5; D gene: .; CDR3 protein: CASTTNRGEAFF; CDR3 DNA: TGTGCCAGCACCACGAACCGGGGTGAAGCTTTCTTT
J gene: TRBJ2-5; clone size: many; V gene: TRBV12-3/TRBV12-4; D gene: TRBD1; CDR3 protein: CASSRDREETQYF; CDR3 DNA: TGTGCCAGCAGTAGGGACAGGGAAGAGACCCAGTACTTC
J gene: TRBJ2-7; clone size: few; V gene: TRBV5-5; D gene: TRBD1; CDR3 protein: CASRKGQGTYEQYF; CDR3 DNA: TGTGCCAGCAGGAAGGGACAGGGAACCTACGAGCAGTACTTC
J gene: TRBJ2-1; clone size: .; V gene: TRBV5-4; D gene: TRBD2; CDR3 protein: CASSFGLAGAGYNEQFF; CDR3 DNA: TGTGCCAGCAGCTTCGGACTAGCGGGAGCGGGGTACAATGAGCAGTTCTTC
J gene: TRBJ1-2; clone size: .; V gene: TRBV19; D gene: .; CDR3 protein: CASSPPGYNGYTF; CDR3 DNA: TGTGCCAGTAGTCCCCCAGGGTATAACGGCTACACCTTC
J gene: TRBJ1-1; clone size: few; V gene: TRBV19; D gene: .; CDR3 protein: CASRRTEAFF; CDR3 DNA: TGTGCCAGTAGGAGAACTGAAGCTTTCTTT
J gene: TRBJ2-3; clone size: once; V gene: TRBV10-3; D gene: .; CDR3 protein: CAISESLARGRGTDTQYF; CDR3 DNA: TGTGCCATCAGTGAGTCTCTAGCCCGTGGTCGAGGCACAGATACGCAGTATTTT
J gene: TRBJ1-4; clone size: .; V gene: TRBV11-3; D gene: TRBD1; CDR3 protein: CASKKTGTGGEDEKLFF; CDR3 DNA: TGTGCCAGTAAAAAAACCGGGACAGGGGGCGAGGACGAAAAACTGTTTTTT
J gene: TRBJ2-2; clone size: .; V gene: TRBV6-5; D gene: .; CDR3 protein: CASSYDNVNTGELFF; CDR3 DNA: TGTGCCAGCAGTTACGACAATGTAAACACCGGGGAGCTGTTTTTT
J gene: TRBJ2-5; clone size: once; V gene: TRBV7-3; D gene: .; CDR3 protein: CASSLSRQETQYF; CDR3 DNA: TGTGCCAGCAGCTTATCTAGGCAAGAGACCCAGTACTTC
J gene: TRBJ2-7; clone size: .; V gene: TRBV19; D gene: .; CDR3 protein: CASSGPDRDTAYEQYF; CDR3 DNA: TGTGCCAGTAGTGGGCCCGACCGGGACACCGCCTACGAGCAGTACTTC
J gene: TRBJ1-2; clone size: few; V gene: TRBV2; D gene: .; CDR3 protein: CASSEEPYGYTF; CDR3 DNA: TGTGCCAGCAGCGAGGAACCCTATGGCTACACCTTC
J gene: TRBJ2-3; clone size: .; V gene: TRBV6-5; D gene: .; CDR3 protein: CASSYSGTGSDTQYF; CDR3 DNA: TGTGCCAGCAGTTACTCGGGAACAGGGTCAGATACGCAGTATTTT
J gene: TRBJ1-2; clone size: .; V gene: TRBV29-1; D gene: .; CDR3 protein: CSVAGGVGDYGYTF; CDR3 DNA: TGCAGCGTCGCTGGGGGGGTTGGGGACTATGGCTACACCTTC
J gene: TRBJ2-7; clone size: .; V gene: TRBV6-5; D gene: TRBD2; CDR3 protein: CASSLAPSGEYEQYF; CDR3 DNA: TGTGCCAGCAGTTTGGCCCCTAGCGGAGAGTACGAGCAGTACTTC
J gene: TRBJ1-5; clone size: once; V gene: TRBV27; D gene: .; CDR3 protein: CASSLRRFGNQPQHF; CDR3 DNA: TGTGCCAGCAGTTTACGGCGGTTCGGCAATCAGCCCCAGCATTTT
J gene: TRBJ1-5; clone size: .; V gene: TRBV6-5; D gene: .; CDR3 protein: CASSGYSNQPQHF; CDR3 DNA: TGTGCCAGCAGCGGTTATAGCAATCAGCCCCAGCATTTT
J gene: TRBJ2-1; clone size: .; V gene: TRBV7-3; D gene: TRBD2; CDR3 protein: CASSFRLAGHNEQFF; CDR3 DNA: TGTGCCAGCAGCTTCCGACTAGCGGGGCACAATGAGCAGTTCTTC